The 5 T cell receptor beta chains reported below all come from one sample, sequenced in a study of shared clonotypes between healthy human individuals (dated by TCRdb to about 2020). The method behind the library was the immunoSEQ multiplex PCR assay. Entries here come from immuneACCESS through TCRdb and include only in-frame sequences with V and J called. Some clones fail to appear in such tables; in the studies checked, an unresolved V gene covers under half of the shortfall, and the cause of the remainder is unknown. In this sample the table shows a few million clones, approximately 90% of which occur a single time. The ten top clones hold around 0.38% of the sample. The sequencing input was naive CD4+ T cells from PBMCs. The cell subset or site label here, explained by the study, means: CD45RA+ positively selected. The receptors here all came from a young man in good health. Some clones in this sample may be carry-over from other donors' samples.

The V and J genes are TRBV7-9 and TRBJ2-7; 9 nucleotides agree with TRBD1. CDR1 is SEHNR and CDR2 is FQNEAQ in the germline V gene (reference sequence). V gave up 5 bases and J gave up 7 bases; unmatched junction bases: 9. CDR3 size: 14 residues. CDR3 protein: CASSTGTGLREQYF. CDR3 in DNA: TGTGCCAGCAGCACCGGGACAGGGCTTCGGGAGCAGTACTTC.

This sequence joins TRBV27 and TRBJ1-5; D possibly corresponds to TRBD1 (5 bases). Germline V gene lookup returns CDR1 MNHEY and CDR2 SMNVEV (reference sequence). The CDR3 length is 14 residues. The V end was cut by 6 bases, the J end by 4 bases, with 13 bases between. This CDR3 reads CASSLGPLNQPQHF. In nucleotides, the CDR3 is TGTGCCAGCAGCCTGGGACCGCTTAATCAGCCCCAGCATTTT.

This clone appeared a single time. The chain employs TRBV29-1 and TRBJ2-5; 7 nucleotides align to TRBD2. The trim removed 4 bases at V and 7 bases at J, leaving 9 bases unmatched. The CDR3 has 13 residues. Germline CDR1 SQVTM, CDR2 ANQGSEA. CDR3: CSVGSGLIGTQYF. The CDR3 nucleotides read TGCAGCGTTGGCTCGGGACTAATAGGGACCCAGTACTTC.

This clone was detected once. The rearrangement joins TRBV28 to TRBJ1-2, with D tentatively TRBD1 (6 bases). In germline, CDR1 is MDHEN, CDR2 SYDVKM. The CDR3 totals 15 residues. V shed 6 bases and J shed 3 bases, with 17 bases lying between them. CDR3: CASRDAGDQDYGYTF. The DNA of the CDR3 is TGTGCCAGCAGGGACGCAGGGGATCAGGACTATGGCTACACCTTC.

V and J are TRBV9 and TRBJ2-1; 11 bases line up with TRBD2. Per the germline V gene, CDR1 is SGDLS and CDR2 is YYNGEE. The CDR3 is 18 residues long. Trimming took 3 bases from V and 7 from J; bases not matched to a gene: 15. The CDR3 region is CASSGPLVSSGRRNEQFF. DNA for the CDR3: TGTGCCAGCAGCGGACCTCTTGTGTCTAGCGGGAGGAGGAATGAGCAGTTCTTC.